The source of this T cell receptor beta chain is a study of blood T cell repertoires in COVID-19. Across the whole study: Material from acute and convalescent COVID-19 was sourced from the United States, Italy and Spain. T cells, B-cell-depleted T cells, or PBMCs provided the cDNA or gDNA that served as material.

The CDR3 consists of 15 residues. Losses at the gene ends were 7 bases for V and 4 bases for J; bases not matched to a gene: 8. Germline V gene data show CDR1 as SNHLY and CDR2 as FYNNEI. Authors' analysis steps: Estimates of nucleated cell counts were drawn from the amplification of reference gene primers. Some clones are missing from TCRdb's copy, which holds only in-frame ones; the method was immunoSEQ multiplex PCR. Clonal size and the V and J genes are those of that table, whereas D and trimming came from the DNA. Here the sample spans approximately 150,000 clones, around 88% being singletons. The J gene is TRBJ1-5, the V gene TRBV2, with TRBD1 identical over 9 bases. The sequence derives from a woman between 70 and 85 years old who had recovered from COVID-19. The sample consisted of peripheral blood. This CDR3 reads CASTTGGSPNQPQHF. In DNA, the CDR3 is TGTGCCAGCACTACAGGGGGCAGCCCAAATCAGCCCCAGCATTTT.